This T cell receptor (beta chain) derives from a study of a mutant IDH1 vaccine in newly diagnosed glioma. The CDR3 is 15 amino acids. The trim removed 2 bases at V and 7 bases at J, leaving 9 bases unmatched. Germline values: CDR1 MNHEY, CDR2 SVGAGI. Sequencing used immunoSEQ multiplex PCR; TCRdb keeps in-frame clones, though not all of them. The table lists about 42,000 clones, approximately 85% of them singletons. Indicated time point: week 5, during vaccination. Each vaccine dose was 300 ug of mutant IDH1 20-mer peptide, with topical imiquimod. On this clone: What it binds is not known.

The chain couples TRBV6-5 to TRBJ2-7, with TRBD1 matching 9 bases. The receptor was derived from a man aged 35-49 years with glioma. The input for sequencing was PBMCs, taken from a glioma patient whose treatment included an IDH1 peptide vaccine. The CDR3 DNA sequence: TGTGCCAGCAGTTACAACCGGGACAGGGTAAGAGAGCAGTACTTC. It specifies CASSYNRDRVREQYF.